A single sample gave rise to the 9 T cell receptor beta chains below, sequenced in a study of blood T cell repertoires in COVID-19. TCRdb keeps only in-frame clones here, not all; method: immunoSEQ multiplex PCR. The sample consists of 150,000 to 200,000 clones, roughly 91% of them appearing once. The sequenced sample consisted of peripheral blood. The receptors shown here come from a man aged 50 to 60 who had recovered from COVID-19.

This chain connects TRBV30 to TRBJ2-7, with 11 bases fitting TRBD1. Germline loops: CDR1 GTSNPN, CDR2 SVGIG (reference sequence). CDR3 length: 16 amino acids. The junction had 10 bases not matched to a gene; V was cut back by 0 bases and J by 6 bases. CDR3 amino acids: CAWSVGTGGFIGEQYF. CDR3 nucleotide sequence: TGTGCCTGGAGTGTAGGGACAGGGGGTTTCATAGGCGAGCAGTACTTC.

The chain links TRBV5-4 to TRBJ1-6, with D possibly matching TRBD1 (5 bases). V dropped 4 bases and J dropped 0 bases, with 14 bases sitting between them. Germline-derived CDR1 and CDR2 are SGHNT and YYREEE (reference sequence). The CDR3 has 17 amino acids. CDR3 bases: TGTGCCAGCAGCAGAGAACAGGATAGCTCCTATAATTCACCCCTCCACTTT. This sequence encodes CASSREQDSSYNSPLHF.

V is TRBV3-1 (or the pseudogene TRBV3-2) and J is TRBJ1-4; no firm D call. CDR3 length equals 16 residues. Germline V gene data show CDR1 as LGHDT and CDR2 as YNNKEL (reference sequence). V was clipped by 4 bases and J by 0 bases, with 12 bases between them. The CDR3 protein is CASSRQGRTTNEKLFF. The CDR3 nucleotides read TGTGCCAGCAGCCGCCAAGGGAGGACAACTAATGAAAAACTGTTTTTT.

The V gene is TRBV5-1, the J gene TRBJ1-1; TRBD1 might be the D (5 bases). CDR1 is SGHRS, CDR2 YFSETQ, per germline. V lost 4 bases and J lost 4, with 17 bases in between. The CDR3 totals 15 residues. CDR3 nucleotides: TGCGCCAGCAGCCCGCCACGGCAGGGCGGCACTGAAGCTTTCTTT. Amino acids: CASSPPRQGGTEAFF.

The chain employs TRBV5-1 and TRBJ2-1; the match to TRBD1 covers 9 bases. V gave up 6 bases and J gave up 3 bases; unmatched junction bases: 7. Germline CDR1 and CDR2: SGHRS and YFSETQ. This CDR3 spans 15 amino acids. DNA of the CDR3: TGCGCCAGCACCTCCGGGACAGGGAACTACAATGAGCAGTTCTTC. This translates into CASTSGTGNYNEQFF.

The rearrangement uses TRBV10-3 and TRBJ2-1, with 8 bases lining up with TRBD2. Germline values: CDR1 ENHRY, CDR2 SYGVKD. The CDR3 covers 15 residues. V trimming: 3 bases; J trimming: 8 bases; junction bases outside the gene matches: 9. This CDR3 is CAISERSGTPYEQFF. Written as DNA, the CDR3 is TGTGCCATCAGTGAACGTAGCGGGACCCCCTATGAGCAGTTCTTC.

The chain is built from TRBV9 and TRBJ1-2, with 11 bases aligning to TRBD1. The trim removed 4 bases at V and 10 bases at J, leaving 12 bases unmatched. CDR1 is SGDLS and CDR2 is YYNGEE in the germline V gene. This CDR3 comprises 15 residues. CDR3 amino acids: CASSPSSGTGGDYTF. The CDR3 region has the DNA TGTGCCAGCAGCCCCTCTTCCGGGACAGGGGGTGACTACACCTTC.

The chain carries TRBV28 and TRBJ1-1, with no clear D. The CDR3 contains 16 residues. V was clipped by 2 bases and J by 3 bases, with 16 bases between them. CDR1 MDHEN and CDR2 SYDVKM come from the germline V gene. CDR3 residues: CASSLLGGPFDTEAFF. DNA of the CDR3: TGTGCCAGCAGTTTACTCGGAGGACCGTTTGACACTGAAGCTTTCTTT.

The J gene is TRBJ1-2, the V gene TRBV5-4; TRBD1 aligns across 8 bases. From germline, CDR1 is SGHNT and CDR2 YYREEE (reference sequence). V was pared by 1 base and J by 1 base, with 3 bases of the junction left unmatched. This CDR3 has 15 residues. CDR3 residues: CASSLSGQVNYGYTF. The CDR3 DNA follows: TGTGCCAGCAGCTTGTCGGGACAGGTTAACTATGGCTACACCTTC.